These 18 T cell receptor beta chains originate from one sample sequenced in a study of CD8+ T cells in alopecia areata. RNA was extracted and reverse transcribed into cDNA as the sequencing template. TCRdb's table, derived via immunoSEQ multiplex PCR, lists solely in-frame clones and lacks some. Of over 120,000 clones in the sample, 51% were seen once. The specimen was CD4+ T cells sorted from blood, collected at week 0. Receptors were obtained from a human donor with alopecia areata.

In DNA, the CDR3 is TGCAGCGCCCGGGACAGAAACACCGGGGAGCTGTTTTTT. Translation: CSARDRNTGELFF. The chain employs TRBV29-1 and TRBJ2-2; 7 positions match TRBD1. With 7 bases clipped from V and 2 bases from J, the junction kept 4 bases outside the gene matches. There are 13 residues in the CDR3. Germline loops: CDR1 SQVTM, CDR2 ANQGSEA.

Turning to this clone: An end of the junction differs from the germline gene, which may be a read error. This rearrangement joins TRBV7-2 to TRBJ2-7; perhaps TRBD2 as D (6 bases). The CDR3 covers 14 residues. CDR1 is SGHTA and CDR2 is FQGNSA in the germline V gene. The CDR3 loop is CATSGSANSYEQYF. CDR3 bases: TGTGCCACCAGCGGGTCAGCAAACTCCTACGAGCAGTACTTC.

The gene calls are TRBV2 and TRBJ2-3, with 9 bases matching TRBD2. CDR3 length: 15 amino acids. Germline lookup yields CDR1 SNHLY and CDR2 FYNNEI. Trimming cost V 6 bases and J 4 bases; bases outside gene matches: 8. The CDR3 here is CASRPLAGVADTQYF. CDR3 coding DNA: TGTGCCAGCAGACCCTTAGCGGGAGTCGCAGATACGCAGTATTTT.

This clone was picked up a small number of times. The V call is TRBV11-2, the J call TRBJ1-5; D may be TRBD1 (5 bases). With 4 bases removed from V and 5 bases from J, the gap between germline ends came to 12 bases. Germline V gene data show CDR1 as SGHAT and CDR2 as FQNNGV. The CDR3 sequence is 14 residues long. CDR3 nucleotide sequence: TGTGCCAGCAGCTCAGGGTATCCTCATCAGCCCCAGCATTTT. It codes for CASSSGYPHQPQHF.

The rearrangement uses TRBV7-3 and TRBJ2-5, with 7 positions matching TRBD1. The germline gives CDR1 SGHTA, CDR2 FQGTGA. The length of the CDR3 is 13 residues. Unmatched junction bases numbered 6, after V lost 6 bases and J lost 5 bases. CDR3 region: CASRGEGAETQYF. DNA for the CDR3: TGTGCCAGCAGAGGAGAGGGGGCTGAGACCCAGTACTTC.

The rearrangement links TRBV5-1 to TRBJ1-1; a possible D gene is TRBD1 (5 bases). Germline V CDR1 and CDR2: SGHRS, YFSETQ. V gave up 0 bases and J gave up 8 bases, with 17 bases separating them. The CDR3 is 15 residues long. CDR3 sequence (DNA): TGCGCCAGCAGCTTGGAAGGCAGGGCGGTCGGGGAAGCTTTCTTT. This sequence encodes CASSLEGRAVGEAFF.

This clone was seen more than once but under ten times. The J gene is TRBJ2-5, the V gene TRBV5-1, with 11 nucleotides matching TRBD2. Trimming at V came to 2 bases and at J to 3 bases, leaving 3 bases not matched to a gene. The CDR3 totals 15 residues. Germline values: CDR1 SGHRS, CDR2 YFSETQ. The CDR3 spells CASSLGTSGEETQYF. The CDR3 coding sequence is TGCGCCAGCAGCTTAGGGACTAGCGGTGAAGAGACCCAGTACTTC. Complete variable domain (other parts from reference TRBV5-1 and TRBJ2-5): KAGVTQTPRYLIKTRGQQVTLSCSPISGHRSVSWYQQTPGQGLQFLFEYFSETQRNKGNFPGRFSGRQFSNSRSEMNVSTLELGDSALYLCASSLGTSGEETQYFGPGTRLLVL.

This clone was recorded a few times. The CDR3 DNA follows: TGCAGCGTACAAAAGGGGCCCGGAGAGACCCAGTACTTC. Translated: CSVQKGPGETQYF. The chain joins TRBV29-1 to TRBJ2-5; D may be TRBD1 (5 bases). V gave up 6 bases and J gave up 4 bases, with 15 bases separating them. Germline values: CDR1 SQVTM, CDR2 ANQGSEA. This CDR3 contains 13 residues. Full variable domain (rest looked up from reference TRBV29-1 and TRBJ2-5): SAVISQKPSRDICQRGTSLTIQCQVDSQVTMMFWYRQQPGQSLTLIATANQGSEATYESGFVIDKFPISRPNLTFSTLTVSNMSPEDSSIYLCSVQKGPGETQYFGPGTRLLVL.

V gene TRBV29-1 combines with J gene TRBJ2-5; no firm D call. The CDR3 has 10 amino acids. V gave up 8 bases and J gave up 12 bases, with 16 bases separating them. CDR1 is SQVTM and CDR2 is ANQGSEA in the germline V gene. CDR3 nucleotide sequence: TGCAGCCGAAGGCGGCCTGGGGAGTACTTC. It yields the protein CSRRRPGEYF.

Notes on this clone: One end of the junction does not line up with germline, which may come from a read error. This chain connects TRBV5-1 to TRBJ2-1, with TRBD2 matching 7 bases. Germline loops: CDR1 SGHRS, CDR2 YFSETQ. The CDR3 extends over 15 amino acids. The DNA of the CDR3 is TGCGCCAGCAGATTGGCGGGAGCGATCTACAATGAGCAGTTCTTC. Translation gives CASRLAGAIYNEQFF.

This clone was seen a handful of times. The CDR3 bases are TGCACCAGCCCCCCGGCTCTAGTGCAGTACTTC. It specifies CTSPPALVQYF. The chain uses TRBV1 and TRBJ2-7; TRBD2, the table's D call, was not compared with the DNA. TRBV1 is annotated as a pseudogene. The CDR3 is 11 amino acids.

The rearrangement uses TRBV6-5 and TRBJ2-7, with D uncertain. Trimming took 6 bases from V and 2 from J, leaving 17 bases between them. The CDR3 extends over 15 amino acids. Looked up from germline, CDR1 is MNHEY and CDR2 is SVGAGI. CDR3: CASRSDQAFTYEQYF. CDR3 DNA sequence: TGTGCCAGCAGGTCGGATCAGGCCTTCACCTACGAGCAGTACTTC.

This chain uses TRBV4-1 with TRBJ2-7; a weak D match, TRBD2 (6 bases). The germline V and J ends were trimmed by 2 bases and 5 bases, with 13 bases remaining between them. In germline, CDR1 is MGHRA, CDR2 YSYEKL. This CDR3 region has 14 residues. CDR3 region: CASSQPTRSDEQYF. DNA of the CDR3: TGCGCCAGCAGCCAACCGACTAGGAGCGACGAGCAGTACTTC.

This sequence joins TRBV5-1 and TRBJ2-3, with a possible D match to TRBD2 (6 bases). The CDR3 runs to 14 residues. Trimming pared 2 bases from V and 3 bases from J, leaving 10 bases between. Germline V CDR1 and CDR2: SGHRS, YFSETQ. The CDR3, as DNA: TGCGCCAGCAGCTTAGGCGGGAAGACAGATACGCAGTATTTT. Protein: CASSLGGKTDTQYF. The whole variable domain, remainder taken from reference TRBV5-1 and TRBJ2-3, is KAGVTQTPRYLIKTRGQQVTLSCSPISGHRSVSWYQQTPGQGLQFLFEYFSETQRNKGNFPGRFSGRQFSNSRSEMNVSTLELGDSALYLCASSLGGKTDTQYFGPGTRLTVL.

Ten or more counts support this clone. The chain is built from TRBV28 and TRBJ2-1, with TRBD2 as a possible D gene (5 bases). Trimming left V 6 bases short and J 8 bases short, with 17 bases between. Germline V lookup: CDR1 MDHEN, CDR2 SYDVKM. The CDR3 is 14 amino acids. CDR3 residues: CASRSASRTHEQFF. The DNA of the CDR3 is TGTGCCAGCAGGTCCGCTAGCAGGACCCATGAGCAGTTCTTC.

The genes are TRBV29-1 and TRBJ2-6; D possibly corresponds to TRBD1 (5 bases). V was trimmed by 5 bases and J by 0 bases, leaving 8 bases between them. The CDR3 sequence is 14 residues long. Germline assignment: CDR1 SQVTM and CDR2 ANQGSEA. The CDR3 loop reads CSVRGGSGANVLTF. CDR3 coding DNA: TGCAGCGTTAGGGGCGGCTCTGGGGCCAACGTCCTGACTTTC.

V usage is TRBV18 and J usage is TRBJ2-5; 12 nucleotides align to TRBD2. The CDR3 has 16 amino acids. Germline trimming cut 3 bases from V and 4 bases from J; bases unmatched to any gene: 6. The germline V gene encodes CDR1 KGHSH and CDR2 LQKENI. The CDR3 protein is CASSPRTSGTRETQYF. DNA for the CDR3: TGTGCCAGCTCACCTCGGACTAGCGGGACGCGAGAGACCCAGTACTTC. Full variable domain (remainder filled in from reference TRBV18 and TRBJ2-5): NAGVMQNPRHLVRRRGQEARLRCSPMKGHSHVYWYRQLPEEGLKFMVYLQKENIIDESGMPKERFSAEFPKEGPSILRIQQVVRGDSAAYFCASSPRTSGTRETQYFGPGTRLLVL.

The chain is built from TRBV9 and TRBJ2-3, with 9 bases aligning to TRBD2. The length of the CDR3 is 15 residues. Germline trimming cut 7 bases from V and 4 bases from J; bases unmatched to any gene: 10. Germline CDR1 reads SGDLS; CDR2 reads YYNGEE. The chain's CDR3 is CASGLLAGEADTQYF. For the CDR3, the DNA is TGTGCCAGCGGCTTATTAGCGGGAGAAGCAGATACGCAGTATTTT.